This T cell receptor beta chain was captured by sequencing in a study of PD-1 blockade in classical Hodgkin lymphoma. Study-level findings and limits: Significantly greater TCR diversity emerged by C4D1 in CD4+ cells but not CD8+ cells. Patients who responded completely had about the same baseline diversity as newly diagnosed patients. Newly diagnosed patients had baseline TCR diversity that was reportedly lower than that of healthy donors.

This clone was detected only a few times. Its antigen is not known. The sample's time point: cycle 4 day 1 (C4D1), after about 6 weeks of nivolumab. Every patient was affected by relapse after autologous stem cell transplantation, while exposure to brentuximab vedotin was not uniform. The protocol was immunoSEQ multiplex PCR, while the TCRdb copy is restricted to in-frame clones and leaves out a portion. This sample carries nearly 25,000 clones, around 68% of them seen once, and the ten largest clones take 25% to 30%. The sequence derives from a human donor with classical Hodgkin lymphoma. Sequenced here: peripheral blood mononuclear cells (PBMCs), sampled before the fourth cycle of nivolumab.

CDR3 sequence: CASSVGGSNTGELFF. CDR3 DNA sequence: TGTGCCAGCAGCGTGGGGGGTTCGAACACCGGGGAGCTGTTTTTT. V and J are TRBV9 and TRBJ2-2; D is perhaps TRBD2 (6 bases). Germline values: CDR1 SGDLS, CDR2 YYNGEE. V was pared by 2 bases and J by 0 bases, with 8 bases between. This CDR3 has 15 amino acids.